This T cell receptor beta chain derives from a study of STAT3 mutations in large granular lymphocyte leukemia. From germline, CDR1 is SQVTM and CDR2 ANQGSEA. The CDR3 contains 15 residues. V was clipped by 7 bases and J by 3 bases; unmatched bases: 14. Study conclusions and caveats: At least one immunodominant TCR beta clonotype appeared in every T-cell large granular lymphocyte leukemia patient.

Concerning this clone: Its antigen is undetermined.

Sequencing used immunoSEQ multiplex PCR; TCRdb keeps in-frame clones, though not all of them. There are 15,000 to 18,000 clones in the sample; around nine tenths occur only once, and 7.5% to 9.5% lies in the top ten. The sample was peripheral blood mononuclear cells. The sequence was obtained from a woman aged 45-65 years with T-cell large granular lymphocyte leukemia. Some clones in this sample may be carry-over from other donors' samples. The gene calls are TRBV29-1 and TRBJ2-7; 8 bases are shared with TRBD1. This chain's CDR3 is CSASELAGGDYEQYF. CDR3 in DNA: TGCAGCGCCTCCGAACTGGCAGGGGGCGACTACGAGCAGTACTTC.